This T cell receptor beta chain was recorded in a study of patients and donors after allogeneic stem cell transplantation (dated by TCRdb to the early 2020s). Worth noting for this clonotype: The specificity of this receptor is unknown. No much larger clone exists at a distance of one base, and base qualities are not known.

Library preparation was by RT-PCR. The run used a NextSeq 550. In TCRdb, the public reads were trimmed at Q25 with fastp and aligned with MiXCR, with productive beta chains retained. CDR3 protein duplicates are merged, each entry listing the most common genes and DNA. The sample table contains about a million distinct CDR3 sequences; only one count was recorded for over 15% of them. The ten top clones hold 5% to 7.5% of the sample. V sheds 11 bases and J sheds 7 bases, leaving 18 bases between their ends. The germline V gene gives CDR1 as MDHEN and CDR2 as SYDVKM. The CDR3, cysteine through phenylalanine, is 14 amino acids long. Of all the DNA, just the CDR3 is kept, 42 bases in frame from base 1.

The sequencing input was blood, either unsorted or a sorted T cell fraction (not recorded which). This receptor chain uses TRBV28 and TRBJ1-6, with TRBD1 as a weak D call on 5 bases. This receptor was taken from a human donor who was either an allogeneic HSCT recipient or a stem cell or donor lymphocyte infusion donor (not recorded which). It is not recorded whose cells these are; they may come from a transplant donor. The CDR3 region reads CAGRRHGANSPLHF. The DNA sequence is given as TGTGCCGGCCGTCGCCATGGGGCAAATTCACCCCTCCACTTT.